The clone carrying this T cell receptor (beta chain) is judged medium-sized (0.01 to 0.1%). Its antigen is not known. Generated by immunoSEQ multiplex PCR, the TCRdb table keeps only in-frame clones and is missing some. The sample has approximately 1,500 clones; 38% are singletons. This record comes from a study of T cell clones after liver transplantation. The study's findings and limits: Graft donor-reactive T cells may have migrated into the graft rather than being deleted.

Germline CDR1 and CDR2: SNHLY and FYNNEI. V lost 6 bases, J lost 4 bases, and 12 bases lay in between. This CDR3 comprises 13 residues. Alloreactive TCRbeta sequences came from sequencing proliferating CFSE-low cells in the MLR. The material sequenced was CD4+ T cells from cultured PBMCs. V usage is TRBV2 and J usage is TRBJ1-1, with D possibly TRBD1 on 6 matching bases. This TCR was sampled from a human patient who received a liver transplant. Some T cells could come from the graft donor. As DNA, the CDR3 is TGTGCCAGCAGCGATCGACAGGTCACTGAAGCTTTCTTT. Its protein product is CASSDRQVTEAFF. The full variable domain, completed using reference TRBV2 and TRBJ1-1, is EPEVTQTPSHQVTQMGQEVILRCVPISNHLYFYWYRQILGQKVEFLVSFYNNEISEKSEIFDDQFSVERPDGSNFTLKIRSTKLEDSAMYFCASSDRQVTEAFFGQGTRLTVV.